Listed below are T cell receptor beta chains from one sample, sequenced in a study of T-cell memory formation after mild COVID-19. Via MiXCR, TCRdb re-called the 5' RACE reads, giving one row per CDR3 protein. The profile shows 350,000 to 550,000 distinct CDR3 sequences, roughly 18% of them singletons. The sample consisted of PBMCs or a T cell subset sorted from them (not recorded which). These receptors all come from a man aged 18 to 30 who had mild COVID-19 (a few samples of this study predate the infection). Cell type and time point are not known. The CDR3 runs from the conserved cysteine through the conserved F or W. The D gene is left open where the match is weak. Expanded clones are given a class, and other clones once, few, many or no size at all.

CDR3 protein: CASKYTDSNQPQHF; CDR3 DNA: TGTGCCAGCAAATACACAGATAGCAATCAGCCCCAGCATTTT; J gene: TRBJ1-5; D gene: -; V gene: TRBV2; clone size: -
CDR3 protein: CASSPSGTMNTEAFF; CDR3 DNA: TGTGCCAGCAGCCCTTCGGGAACCATGAACACTGAAGCTTTCTTT; J gene: TRBJ1-1; D gene: -; V gene: TRBV4-2; clone size: few
CDR3 protein: CASNSPIAANTGELFF; CDR3 DNA: TGTGCCAGCAATTCACCAATAGCGGCGAACACCGGGGAGCTGTTTTTT; J gene: TRBJ2-2; D gene: -; V gene: TRBV12-3/TRBV12-4; clone size: -
CDR3 protein: CASSDNGYGYTF; CDR3 DNA: TGTGCCAGCAGTGACAACGGATATGGCTACACCTTC; J gene: TRBJ1-2; D gene: -; V gene: TRBV12-3/TRBV12-4; clone size: -
CDR3 protein: CSARGQGVGEQYF; CDR3 DNA: TGCAGTGCTAGAGGACAGGGGGTCGGTGAGCAGTACTTC; J gene: TRBJ2-7; D gene: TRBD1; V gene: TRBV20-1; clone size: -
CDR3 protein: CASSPGQAIPEAFF; CDR3 DNA: TGTGCCAGCAGTCCGGGACAGGCGATACCTGAAGCTTTCTTT; J gene: TRBJ1-1; D gene: TRBD1; V gene: TRBV9; clone size: -
CDR3 protein: CASSLERRGEAFF; CDR3 DNA: TGTGCCAGCAGCTTAGAGCGGCGGGGCGAAGCTTTCTTT; J gene: TRBJ1-1; D gene: -; V gene: TRBV7-2; clone size: -
CDR3 protein: CASSFRGESGGLMNTGELFF; CDR3 DNA: TGCGCCAGCAGCTTTAGGGGCGAATCGGGCGGCCTTATGAACACCGGGGAGCTGTTTTTT; J gene: TRBJ2-2; D gene: -; V gene: TRBV5-1; clone size: few
CDR3 protein: CASSQTGPPSGANVLTF; CDR3 DNA: TGTGCCAGCAGCCAGACAGGACCGCCTTCTGGGGCCAACGTCCTGACTTTC; J gene: TRBJ2-6; D gene: -; V gene: TRBV12-3/TRBV12-4; clone size: few
CDR3 protein: CASSSGWDRYNEQFF; CDR3 DNA: TGTGCCAGCAGCTCTGGGTGGGACAGATACAATGAGCAGTTCTTC; J gene: TRBJ2-1; D gene: TRBD1; V gene: TRBV7-8; clone size: -
CDR3 protein: CASSLQLATGELFF; CDR3 DNA: TGTGCCAGCAGTTTACAGCTAGCCACCGGGGAGCTGTTTTTT; J gene: TRBJ2-2; D gene: -; V gene: TRBV27; clone size: -
CDR3 protein: CASEGAANEETQYF; CDR3 DNA: TGTGCCAGTGAAGGGGCAGCCAACGAGGAGACCCAGTACTTC; J gene: TRBJ2-5; D gene: -; V gene: TRBV6-2/TRBV6-3; clone size: -
CDR3 protein: CASSREPGQPQHF; CDR3 DNA: TGTGCCAGCAGCAGGGAGCCGGGTCAGCCCCAGCATTTT; J gene: TRBJ1-5; D gene: -; V gene: TRBV6-5; clone size: once
CDR3 protein: CASSLEAFSNSPLHF; CDR3 DNA: TGCGCCAGCAGCTTGGAAGCGTTCTCTAATTCACCCCTCCACTTT; J gene: TRBJ1-6; D gene: -; V gene: TRBV5-1; clone size: -
CDR3 protein: CASSYSERREGYETQYF; CDR3 DNA: TGTGCCAGCAGTTACTCTGAAAGGCGGGAGGGGTATGAGACCCAGTACTTC; J gene: TRBJ2-5; D gene: TRBD2; V gene: TRBV6-7; clone size: -
CDR3 protein: CASSLRTEPAVLYGYTF; CDR3 DNA: TGTGCCAGCAGTCTGAGGACAGAGCCCGCAGTACTCTATGGCTACACCTTC; J gene: TRBJ1-2; D gene: -; V gene: TRBV28; clone size: once
CDR3 protein: CASSPGATEAFF; CDR3 DNA: TGTGCCAGCAGCCCGGGGGCTACTGAAGCTTTCTTT; J gene: TRBJ1-1; D gene: -; V gene: TRBV11-3; clone size: many
CDR3 protein: CASSLQPTNTEAFF; CDR3 DNA: TGCGCCAGCAGCTTACAACCCACGAACACTGAAGCTTTCTTT; J gene: TRBJ1-1; D gene: -; V gene: TRBV5-1; clone size: -
CDR3 protein: CASSGLVPGELFF; CDR3 DNA: TGTGCCAGCAGTGGGTTAGTCCCCGGGGAGCTGTTTTTT; J gene: TRBJ2-2; D gene: -; V gene: TRBV2; clone size: -
CDR3 protein: CASSPQGLAGTKNIQYF; CDR3 DNA: TGTGCCAGCAGCCCTCAGGGACTAGCGGGTACCAAAAACATTCAGTACTTC; J gene: TRBJ2-4; D gene: TRBD2; V gene: TRBV7-3; clone size: -
CDR3 protein: CAISRTGNYGYTF; CDR3 DNA: TGTGCCATCAGCAGGACAGGAAACTATGGCTACACCTTC; J gene: TRBJ1-2; D gene: TRBD1; V gene: TRBV10-3; clone size: few
CDR3 protein: CASSYDEKLFF; CDR3 DNA: TGTGCCAGCAGTTACGATGAAAAACTGTTTTTT; J gene: TRBJ1-4; D gene: -; V gene: TRBV6-5; clone size: few
CDR3 protein: CASSLSGIGNQPQHF; CDR3 DNA: TGTGCCAGCAGTTTATCTGGAATCGGCAATCAGCCCCAGCATTTT; J gene: TRBJ1-5; D gene: -; V gene: TRBV12-3/TRBV12-4; clone size: -
CDR3 protein: CASSRERNGYTF; CDR3 DNA: TGTGCCAGCAGCCGGGAGCGGAATGGCTACACCTTC; J gene: TRBJ1-2; D gene: -; V gene: TRBV3-1; clone size: few
CDR3 protein: CSARGAPGPNTEAFF; CDR3 DNA: TGCAGTGCTAGAGGTGCCCCGGGCCCAAACACTGAAGCTTTCTTT; J gene: TRBJ1-1; D gene: -; V gene: TRBV20-1; clone size: few
CDR3 protein: CASSLAPQDRANQPQHF; CDR3 DNA: TGCGCCAGCAGCTTGGCCCCCCAGGACAGGGCCAATCAGCCCCAGCATTTT; J gene: TRBJ1-5; D gene: TRBD1; V gene: TRBV5-1; clone size: few
CDR3 protein: CASSLGVSGGASYEQYF; CDR3 DNA: TGTGCCAGCAGCTTAGGAGTGAGCGGGGGGGCTTCCTACGAGCAGTACTTC; J gene: TRBJ2-7; D gene: TRBD2; V gene: TRBV7-6; clone size: -
CDR3 protein: CASSLEVSGDGYEQYF; CDR3 DNA: TGTGCCAGCAGTTTAGAGGTGAGCGGGGACGGATACGAGCAGTACTTC; J gene: TRBJ2-7; D gene: TRBD2; V gene: TRBV12-3/TRBV12-4; clone size: -
CDR3 protein: CATASIPRRDEQFF; CDR3 DNA: TGCGCCACCGCATCTATCCCCCGTAGGGATGAGCAGTTCTTC; J gene: TRBJ2-1; D gene: -; V gene: TRBV5-1; clone size: many
CDR3 protein: CASSPHLAGGPIYNEQFF; CDR3 DNA: TGTGCCAGCAGCCCGCACCTAGCGGGGGGGCCCATCTACAATGAGCAGTTCTTC; J gene: TRBJ2-1; D gene: TRBD2; V gene: TRBV7-9; clone size: few
CDR3 protein: CASSQESTAAGTGELFF; CDR3 DNA: TGTGCCAGCAGCCAAGAGTCGACGGCGGCAGGCACCGGGGAGCTGTTTTTT; J gene: TRBJ2-2; D gene: -; V gene: TRBV4-2; clone size: -
CDR3 protein: CSAKKLGVAYGYTF; CDR3 DNA: TGCAGTGCTAAAAAGTTGGGGGTTGCCTATGGCTACACCTTC; J gene: TRBJ1-2; D gene: -; V gene: TRBV20-1; clone size: -
CDR3 protein: CASSPGQYNSPLHF; CDR3 DNA: TGTGCCAGCAGTCCGGGACAGTATAATTCACCCCTCCACTTT; J gene: TRBJ1-6; D gene: TRBD1; V gene: TRBV7-2; clone size: -